This T cell receptor beta chain was observed in a study of CD4 T cells in relation to SARS-CoV-2 and coronaviruses. Assay: immunoSEQ multiplex PCR; the TCRdb copy retains only in-frame clones and omits some. The sample records approximately 20,000 clones, 75% to 85% being singletons. After removal of 4 bases from V and 7 bases from J, the junction contained 12 bases not matched to a gene. Germline CDR1 is SGHRS and CDR2 is YFSETQ. CDR3 length: 16 amino acids. Points on this clone: Its antigen is as yet unknown.

The unexposed donors gave CD4+ T cells in about 2010-2019, prior to COVID-19. CD4+ T cells were isolated from the cells after around 9 days of culture. The rearrangement uses TRBV5-1 and TRBJ2-3, with 10 nucleotides matching TRBD2. This clonotype was sampled from a human donor in good health. The material sequenced was CD4+ T cells from PBMCs, cultured in vitro. The CDR3 is CASSDPSGGAFYTQYF. CDR3 in DNA: TGCGCCAGCAGCGATCCAAGCGGGGGGGCCTTTTATACGCAGTATTTT.